The 4 T cell receptor beta chains in this list originate from one sample, sequenced in a study of T cells in Graves' hyperthyroidism and ophthalmopathy (dated by TCRdb to between 2018 and 2020). Receptor libraries were prepared by multiplex PCR. Sequencing was performed on an Illumina HiSeq 2000. The TCR beta CDR3 regions were amplified from the RNA transcripts. For the first round of RT-PCR on the TCR CDR3, the HTBI primer set was used together with the Qiagen OneStep RT-PCR kit. TCRdb reworked the public reads: Q25 trimming with fastp, MiXCR clone assembly, productive beta chains retained. A single entry per CDR3 protein holds the most common genes and DNA from its merged rows. The sample includes some 510,000 distinct CDR3 sequences, with 20% to 25% observed a single time. The top ten clonotypes cover 26% of the sample. Sequencing was performed on blood. The source of these receptors is a man between 18 and 29 years old with Graves' hyperthyroidism.

This chain connects TRBV18 to TRBJ1-2; no clear D. Per germline, CDR1 KGHSH and CDR2 LQKENI. Trimming cost V 0 bases and J 4 bases, with 12 bases left between them. The length of the CDR3 is 15 residues. CDR3 residues: CASSPPASGAYGYTF. The CDR3 DNA follows: TGTGCCAGCTCACCACCGGCCAGCGGCGCCTATGGCTACACCTTC.

V gene TRBV19 combines with J gene TRBJ1-5, with D uncertain. CDR3 length: 15 amino acids. Germline values: CDR1 LNHDA, CDR2 SQIVND (reference sequence). V was shortened by 7 bases and J by 0 bases, with 13 bases between the two germline ends. The CDR3 spells CASNRAGDSNQPQHF. The CDR3 DNA reads TGTGCCAGTAATAGGGCGGGAGATAGCAATCAGCCCCAGCATTTT.

Concerning this clonotype: A much larger clone differs from this one at a single base, so this may be a read error. V and J are TRBV19 and TRBJ1-5, with D possibly TRBD1 on 6 matching bases. The CDR3 loop spans 14 amino acids. CDR1 and CDR2 (germline): LNHDA, SQIVND (reference sequence). The CDR3: CASSINGIGQPQRF. The CDR3 DNA reads as TGTGCCAGTAGTATAAATGGGATCGGACAGCCCCAGCGTTTT.

In its sample, this clonotype was seen many times. This chain connects TRBV6-1 to TRBJ2-4, with D possibly matching TRBD1 (6 bases). CDR1 is MNHNS and CDR2 is SASEGT in the germline V gene. The CDR3 runs 15 residues. Trimming cost V 4 bases and J 8 bases, with 18 bases left between them. The CDR3 DNA reads TGTGCCAGCAGTGCCCGTGGGGGCGTGGTAGACATTCAGTACTTC. Encoded protein: CASSARGGVVDIQYF.